Listed below are T cell receptor beta chains from one sample, sequenced in a study of breast tumors, draining lymph nodes, adjacent tissues. One entry per CDR3 protein, called by TCRdb with MiXCR from the multiplex PCR reads. The table shows about 130,000 distinct CDR3 sequences, with approximately 20% occurring only once. The sample comprised axillary lymph node tissue. These receptors were collected from a female donor with breast cancer. Some clones in this sample may be carry-over from other donors' samples. Each CDR3 is given with its conserved first and last residue. Each record gives: J gene, CDR3 length, clone size, D gene, V gene, CDR3 DNA, CDR3 protein. D genes are given only for firm matches. The size entry is marked missing in some rows and otherwise reads once, few, many or a size class.

j_call: TRBJ2-1
cdr3_length: 14
clone_size: many
d_call: -
v_call: TRBV20-1
cdr3_nt: TGCAGTGCTCCGGGTGTGAGGGCCTACAATGAGCAGTTCTTC
cdr3_aa: CSAPGVRAYNEQFF

j_call: TRBJ2-1
cdr3_length: 14
clone_size: many
d_call: TRBD2
v_call: TRBV12-3/TRBV12-4
cdr3_nt: TGTGCCTGCCAAGTAGCGGGGGGACACAATGAGCAGTTCTTC
cdr3_aa: CACQVAGGHNEQFF

j_call: TRBJ2-1
cdr3_length: 15
clone_size: -
d_call: -
v_call: TRBV28
cdr3_nt: TGTGCCAGCAGTCCCGGACGTTGGAGAGACAATGAGCAGTTCTTC
cdr3_aa: CASSPGRWRDNEQFF

j_call: TRBJ2-3
cdr3_length: 15
clone_size: many
d_call: TRBD2
v_call: TRBV5-8
cdr3_nt: TGTGCCAGCCGAAGCGGGAGGGAAATGACAGATACGCAGTATTTT
cdr3_aa: CASRSGREMTDTQYF

j_call: TRBJ1-6
cdr3_length: 15
clone_size: many
d_call: -
v_call: TRBV5-1
cdr3_nt: TGCGCCAGCAGCTCCCAACTTGGGGCGGATTCACCCCTCCACTTT
cdr3_aa: CASSSQLGADSPLHF

j_call: TRBJ1-4
cdr3_length: 16
clone_size: many
d_call: -
v_call: TRBV2
cdr3_nt: TGTGCCAGCAGCAGCAGGCCTACCTCGGCTAATGAAAAACTGTTTTTT
cdr3_aa: CASSSRPTSANEKLFF

j_call: TRBJ2-5
cdr3_length: 13
clone_size: many
d_call: TRBD2
v_call: TRBV2
cdr3_nt: TGTGCCAGCCTCGGACTAGCGAAAGAGACCCAGTACTTC
cdr3_aa: CASLGLAKETQYF

j_call: TRBJ1-5
cdr3_length: 16
clone_size: many
d_call: -
v_call: TRBV20-1
cdr3_nt: TGCAGTGCTAGTTCGGGAAAGGGCAGGTCGTATCAGCCCCAGCATTTT
cdr3_aa: CSASSGKGRSYQPQHF

j_call: TRBJ2-3
cdr3_length: 16
clone_size: -
d_call: -
v_call: TRBV4-1
cdr3_nt: TGCGCCAGCAGCCAAGGATCAGGGACTCACACAGATACGCAGTATTTT
cdr3_aa: CASSQGSGTHTDTQYF

j_call: TRBJ2-1
cdr3_length: 14
clone_size: many
d_call: -
v_call: TRBV19
cdr3_nt: TGTGCCAGTAGCAAACAGTTGCGGGGAAATGAGCAGTTCTTC
cdr3_aa: CASSKQLRGNEQFF

j_call: TRBJ1-5
cdr3_length: 16
clone_size: many
d_call: TRBD1
v_call: TRBV6-2/TRBV6-3
cdr3_nt: TGTGCCAGCAGTTACCCCGGACAGGGAGGGAATCAGCCCCAGCATTTT
cdr3_aa: CASSYPGQGGNQPQHF

j_call: TRBJ2-4
cdr3_length: 14
clone_size: -
d_call: -
v_call: TRBV6-5
cdr3_nt: TGTGCCAGCAGACCCACCGTAGCCAAAAACATTCAGTACTTC
cdr3_aa: CASRPTVAKNIQYF

j_call: TRBJ2-7
cdr3_length: 14
clone_size: -
d_call: -
v_call: TRBV14
cdr3_nt: TGTGCCGGCAGCCTAGAGGCAGGGAGCTACGAGCAGTACTTC
cdr3_aa: CAGSLEAGSYEQYF

j_call: TRBJ2-3
cdr3_length: 13
clone_size: -
d_call: -
v_call: TRBV19
cdr3_nt: TGTGCCAGTAGGCGGGGGCCCACAGATACGCAGTATTTT
cdr3_aa: CASRRGPTDTQYF

j_call: TRBJ2-3
cdr3_length: 13
clone_size: many
d_call: -
v_call: TRBV20-1
cdr3_nt: TGCAGTGCTAGAGTCCCCCCCACAGATACGCAGTATTTT
cdr3_aa: CSARVPPTDTQYF

j_call: TRBJ2-6
cdr3_length: 16
clone_size: -
d_call: -
v_call: TRBV27
cdr3_nt: TGTGCCAGCAGTTCCCTACAGGGTGCTGGGGCCAACGTCCTGACTTTC
cdr3_aa: CASSSLQGAGANVLTF

j_call: TRBJ2-1
cdr3_length: 15
clone_size: many
d_call: -
v_call: TRBV7-9
cdr3_nt: TGTGCCAGCAGCTACGGGACACGGGGGGACAATGAGCAGTTCTTC
cdr3_aa: CASSYGTRGDNEQFF

j_call: TRBJ1-5
cdr3_length: 16
clone_size: many
d_call: -
v_call: TRBV19
cdr3_nt: TGTGCCAGTAGTAAGGGGGGACGAAAAGCGAATCAGCCCCAGCATTTT
cdr3_aa: CASSKGGRKANQPQHF

j_call: TRBJ1-6
cdr3_length: 14
clone_size: many
d_call: TRBD1
v_call: TRBV2
cdr3_nt: TGTGCCAGCAGCCTGGGACAGCCTGGTTCACCCCTCCACTTT
cdr3_aa: CASSLGQPGSPLHF

j_call: TRBJ1-1
cdr3_length: 12
clone_size: once
d_call: -
v_call: TRBV29-1
cdr3_nt: TGCAGCGCTGTCTTCTTGAACACTGAAGCTTTCTTT
cdr3_aa: CSAVFLNTEAFF

j_call: TRBJ2-5
cdr3_length: 13
clone_size: many
d_call: -
v_call: TRBV24-1
cdr3_nt: TGTGCCACCAGTCTTACTAGCATCGAGACCCAGTACTTC
cdr3_aa: CATSLTSIETQYF

j_call: TRBJ1-2
cdr3_length: 14
clone_size: many
d_call: -
v_call: TRBV5-1
cdr3_nt: TGCGCCAGCAGCTTCGGGGATTCTAACTATGGCTACACCTTC
cdr3_aa: CASSFGDSNYGYTF

j_call: TRBJ1-3
cdr3_length: 17
clone_size: few
d_call: -
v_call: TRBV6-5
cdr3_nt: TGTGCCAGCAGTTACGACAACAGGATTTCCTCTGGAAACACCATATATTTT
cdr3_aa: CASSYDNRISSGNTIYF

j_call: TRBJ2-3
cdr3_length: 14
clone_size: many
d_call: TRBD2
v_call: TRBV20-1
cdr3_nt: TGCAGTGCAAAAGCGGGAGGTGGCCCAGATACGCAGTATTTT
cdr3_aa: CSAKAGGGPDTQYF

j_call: TRBJ2-3
cdr3_length: 15
clone_size: many
d_call: -
v_call: TRBV20-1
cdr3_nt: TGCAGTGCCCCCCGGAGCGGAGCAAACACAGATACGCAGTATTTT
cdr3_aa: CSAPRSGANTDTQYF

j_call: TRBJ1-1
cdr3_length: 11
clone_size: -
d_call: -
v_call: TRBV7-2
cdr3_nt: TGTGCCAGCAGCTTACATCTTGAAGCTTTCTTT
cdr3_aa: CASSLHLEAFF

j_call: TRBJ2-7
cdr3_length: 16
clone_size: many
d_call: TRBD2
v_call: TRBV20-1
cdr3_nt: TGCAGTGCTAGCTCACCGGGACTAGCGGGATCCTACGAGCAGTACTTC
cdr3_aa: CSASSPGLAGSYEQYF

j_call: TRBJ2-1
cdr3_length: 16
clone_size: many
d_call: TRBD2
v_call: TRBV7-2
cdr3_nt: TGTGCCAGCAGCTTAGGGAGCGGGGTGAGCTACAATGAGCAGTTCTTC
cdr3_aa: CASSLGSGVSYNEQFF

j_call: TRBJ2-1
cdr3_length: 14
clone_size: many
d_call: TRBD2
v_call: TRBV29-1
cdr3_nt: TGCAGCGTAACCACTAGCGGGGGTGGCGTTGAGCAGTTCTTC
cdr3_aa: CSVTTSGGGVEQFF

j_call: TRBJ1-6
cdr3_length: 15
clone_size: -
d_call: -
v_call: TRBV12-3/TRBV12-4
cdr3_nt: TGTGACAGCAGTTTGGGGGGGTCCTATAATTCACCCCTCCACTTT
cdr3_aa: CDSSLGGSYNSPLHF

j_call: TRBJ2-2
cdr3_length: 13
clone_size: many
d_call: -
v_call: TRBV29-1
cdr3_nt: TGCAGCGTTGGATGGAGGGGGACCGGGGAGCTGTTTTTT
cdr3_aa: CSVGWRGTGELFF

j_call: TRBJ2-1
cdr3_length: 16
clone_size: many
d_call: TRBD1
v_call: TRBV5-1
cdr3_nt: TGCGCCAGCAGCATCGACCCGGGACAGGGGGTAAGGGAGCAGTTCTTC
cdr3_aa: CASSIDPGQGVREQFF

j_call: TRBJ2-7
cdr3_length: 16
clone_size: many
d_call: TRBD1
v_call: TRBV9
cdr3_nt: TGTGCCAGCAGCCCCATCGGGACAGGGGACTCCTACGAGCAGTACTTC
cdr3_aa: CASSPIGTGDSYEQYF

j_call: TRBJ1-6
cdr3_length: 12
clone_size: many
d_call: -
v_call: TRBV7-2
cdr3_nt: TGTGCCAGCAGCTTACCGGGGGCACCCCTCCACTTT
cdr3_aa: CASSLPGAPLHF

j_call: TRBJ1-2
cdr3_length: 11
clone_size: many
d_call: TRBD1
v_call: TRBV12-5
cdr3_nt: TGTGCTAGTGCCTGGGACAGGGACTACACCTTC
cdr3_aa: CASAWDRDYTF

j_call: TRBJ1-2
cdr3_length: 13
clone_size: many
d_call: TRBD1
v_call: TRBV6-1
cdr3_nt: TGTGCCAGCAGGCAGGGGGCTGGCTATGGCTACACCTTC
cdr3_aa: CASRQGAGYGYTF

j_call: TRBJ1-3
cdr3_length: 15
clone_size: many
d_call: -
v_call: TRBV24-1
cdr3_nt: TGTGCCACCAGTTGGGGCAGGCCCTCTGGAAACACCATATATTTT
cdr3_aa: CATSWGRPSGNTIYF

j_call: TRBJ1-4
cdr3_length: 14
clone_size: many
d_call: -
v_call: TRBV20-1
cdr3_nt: TGCAGTGCTAGAACCACGGCGGCAGGCGGAAAACTGTTTTTT
cdr3_aa: CSARTTAAGGKLFF

j_call: TRBJ1-4
cdr3_length: 13
clone_size: -
d_call: -
v_call: TRBV20-1
cdr3_nt: TGCAGTGCTTATGGGACGCTGGGTGAAAAACTGTTTTTT
cdr3_aa: CSAYGTLGEKLFF

j_call: TRBJ1-5
cdr3_length: 15
clone_size: few
d_call: TRBD1
v_call: TRBV6-1
cdr3_nt: TGTGCCACCCGGGCGGGACAGATAATCAATCAGCCCCAGCATTTT
cdr3_aa: CATRAGQIINQPQHF

j_call: TRBJ2-1
cdr3_length: 14
clone_size: -
d_call: TRBD2
v_call: TRBV11-3
cdr3_nt: TGTGCCAGCAGCTTTAGCGGGGGGGCAAGTGGGCAGTTCTTC
cdr3_aa: CASSFSGGASGQFF

j_call: TRBJ2-5
cdr3_length: 11
clone_size: many
d_call: TRBD2
v_call: TRBV7-9
cdr3_nt: TGTGCCAGCAGCGACGGACTAGCGGGGGTCTTC
cdr3_aa: CASSDGLAGVF

j_call: TRBJ2-1
cdr3_length: 16
clone_size: many
d_call: TRBD1
v_call: TRBV5-5
cdr3_nt: TGTGCCAGCAGCTTGCTTCCCGGGACAGGGAACAATGAGCAGTTCTTC
cdr3_aa: CASSLLPGTGNNEQFF

j_call: TRBJ1-2
cdr3_length: 13
clone_size: many
d_call: -
v_call: TRBV12-3/TRBV12-4
cdr3_nt: TGTGCCACCTCCCTCCAGGGACACTATGGCTACACCTTC
cdr3_aa: CATSLQGHYGYTF

j_call: TRBJ2-2
cdr3_length: 15
clone_size: many
d_call: -
v_call: TRBV5-1
cdr3_nt: TGCGCCAGCAGCTCGTTCCAGGGCTCCACCGGGGAGCTGTTTTTT
cdr3_aa: CASSSFQGSTGELFF

j_call: TRBJ1-3
cdr3_length: 17
clone_size: many
d_call: -
v_call: TRBV6-6
cdr3_nt: TGTGCCAGCAGTACCGGGACGGAGCCCTTCTCTGGAAACACCATATATTTT
cdr3_aa: CASSTGTEPFSGNTIYF

j_call: TRBJ2-3
cdr3_length: 18
clone_size: many
d_call: TRBD2
v_call: TRBV4-2
cdr3_nt: TGTGCCAGCAGCCAAGTGGGGCTAGCGGGGAGAACGACAGATACGCAGTATTTT
cdr3_aa: CASSQVGLAGRTTDTQYF